This T cell receptor beta chain was obtained from a study of blood T cell repertoires in COVID-19. Study as a whole: Samples of COVID-19 (acute and convalescent) were obtained from the United States, Italy and Spain. PBMCs, B-cell-depleted T cells, or T cells provided the cDNA or gDNA that made up the material.

CDR1 and CDR2 from the germline V gene are SNHLY and FYNNEI. The CDR3 sequence is 12 residues long. Trimming removed 7 bases at V and 6 bases at J, with 12 bases between. As originally analysed: Estimation of nucleated cell counts was performed using reference gene primer amplification. The table came from immunoSEQ multiplex PCR; TCRdb's copy has only in-frame clones and leaves some out. D and trimming come from the DNA, and the V and J calls and clone size come from that table. The repertoire has 250,000 to 300,000 clones, 86% of them found once; the top ten carry about 3.6%. This TCR came from a man between 18 and 35 years old with active or convalescent COVID-19. Sequenced material: peripheral blood. This chain connects TRBV2 to TRBJ1-2, with D maybe TRBD1 (6 bases). The CDR3, as DNA: TGTGCCAGCACCCGAGCAGGGGATGGCTACACCTTC. This encodes CASTRAGDGYTF.